A selection of T cell receptor beta chains follows, all from one sample in a study of monozygotic twins with inflammatory bowel disease. Reprocessing the 5' RACE reads, TCRdb reports a single entry for every CDR3 protein and omits DNA. This table holds under 150,000 distinct CDR3 sequences. Sequencing used blood. The origin of the receptors is a human donor with ulcerative colitis or Crohn's disease, or a healthy co-twin of an affected twin (not recorded which). CDR3s include the opening cysteine and the closing phenylalanine or tryptophan. The order of the fields is J gene, clone size, V gene, CDR3 protein. Size values are once, few and many counts, or a class for expanded clones, and some rows have none.

J gene: TRBJ2-7
clone size: NA
V gene: TRBV10-3
CDR3 protein: CAISESWDSLLWYF

J gene: TRBJ1-6
clone size: NA
V gene: TRBV20-1
CDR3 protein: CSARRTGTGSSYNSPLHF

J gene: TRBJ2-5
clone size: NA
V gene: TRBV5-1
CDR3 protein: CASSFGDGETQHF

J gene: TRBJ1-3
clone size: NA
V gene: TRBV6-5
CDR3 protein: CASSLVSPSSGNTIYF

J gene: TRBJ1-5
clone size: NA
V gene: TRBV20-1
CDR3 protein: CSAFPLGGEILNQPQHF

J gene: TRBJ2-1
clone size: NA
V gene: TRBV6-2/TRBV6-3
CDR3 protein: CASSESSYNEQFF

J gene: TRBJ2-3
clone size: NA
V gene: TRBV11-3
CDR3 protein: CASSLGSSGGFGPRSFKDTQYF

J gene: TRBJ2-5
clone size: NA
V gene: TRBV20-1
CDR3 protein: CSGHLGIETQYF

J gene: TRBJ1-3
clone size: NA
V gene: TRBV5-1
CDR3 protein: CASSLAGRAAGNTIYF

J gene: TRBJ2-3
clone size: NA
V gene: TRBV4-3
CDR3 protein: CASSQEGANTQYF

J gene: TRBJ1-2
clone size: NA
V gene: TRBV4-3
CDR3 protein: CASSQGWVSTNYGYTF

J gene: TRBJ2-2
clone size: NA
V gene: TRBV20-1
CDR3 protein: CSARVRVNTGELFF

J gene: TRBJ2-1
clone size: NA
V gene: TRBV11-3
CDR3 protein: CASSLSRGADNEQFF

J gene: TRBJ2-7
clone size: NA
V gene: TRBV5-1
CDR3 protein: CASTIGGTGKYEQYF

J gene: TRBJ2-1
clone size: NA
V gene: TRBV7-3
CDR3 protein: CASSFLNEQFF

J gene: TRBJ2-7
clone size: NA
V gene: TRBV5-6
CDR3 protein: CASSLAGTVLDEQYF

J gene: TRBJ1-3
clone size: NA
V gene: TRBV5-4
CDR3 protein: CASNPGWGNTIYF

J gene: TRBJ2-7
clone size: NA
V gene: TRBV27
CDR3 protein: CASSLLKAGSEEQYF

J gene: TRBJ2-7
clone size: NA
V gene: TRBV27
CDR3 protein: CASSGLSPYEQYF

J gene: TRBJ1-1
clone size: NA
V gene: TRBV3-1
CDR3 protein: CASSQTGGNTEAFF

J gene: TRBJ1-6
clone size: NA
V gene: TRBV20-1
CDR3 protein: CSARDSSRDRYNSPLHF

J gene: TRBJ2-5
clone size: NA
V gene: TRBV3-1
CDR3 protein: CASSPRTGVETQYF

J gene: TRBJ1-2
clone size: NA
V gene: TRBV5-1
CDR3 protein: CASSRIGTASSSAYGYTF

J gene: TRBJ2-3
clone size: NA
V gene: TRBV19
CDR3 protein: CASSPSGGGLGDTQYF

J gene: TRBJ2-1
clone size: NA
V gene: TRBV5-1
CDR3 protein: CASSPPRLAGGSYNEQFF

J gene: TRBJ1-1
clone size: NA
V gene: TRBV12-3/TRBV12-4
CDR3 protein: CASSRFSGNTEAFF

J gene: TRBJ2-2
clone size: NA
V gene: TRBV5-1
CDR3 protein: CASSLGDSTGELFF

J gene: TRBJ1-1
clone size: NA
V gene: TRBV30
CDR3 protein: CAWSVYGQGLSYTEAFF

J gene: TRBJ2-5
clone size: NA
V gene: TRBV27
CDR3 protein: CASSSVLRGGAGRETQYF

J gene: TRBJ2-3
clone size: NA
V gene: TRBV10-3
CDR3 protein: CDIRVAGGTDTQYF

J gene: TRBJ1-1
clone size: medium-sized
V gene: TRBV14
CDR3 protein: CASSLQGNTEAFF

J gene: TRBJ1-5
clone size: NA
V gene: TRBV7-9
CDR3 protein: CASSLDDRTVPNQPQHF

J gene: TRBJ2-5
clone size: NA
V gene: TRBV4-1
CDR3 protein: CASSHFKVGETQYF

J gene: TRBJ1-2
clone size: NA
V gene: TRBV7-2
CDR3 protein: CASSIGQGVNYGYTF

J gene: TRBJ2-1
clone size: NA
V gene: TRBV7-9
CDR3 protein: CASSLGARQGWKQFF

J gene: TRBJ2-1
clone size: NA
V gene: TRBV30
CDR3 protein: CAWSGPGSYNEQFF

J gene: TRBJ2-1
clone size: NA
V gene: TRBV24-1
CDR3 protein: CATSDPRTGSSYNEQFF

J gene: TRBJ2-3
clone size: NA
V gene: TRBV4-2
CDR3 protein: CASSQGDSGGPDTQYF

J gene: TRBJ1-1
clone size: NA
V gene: TRBV6-2/TRBV6-3
CDR3 protein: CASSSAGTGGTEAFF

J gene: TRBJ2-1
clone size: NA
V gene: TRBV7-3
CDR3 protein: CASSLRESTWVGDEQFF

J gene: TRBJ1-5
clone size: NA
V gene: TRBV5-1
CDR3 protein: CASSFLGRQPQHF

J gene: TRBJ2-1
clone size: NA
V gene: TRBV7-3
CDR3 protein: CASSLTSGVYNEQFF

J gene: TRBJ2-4
clone size: NA
V gene: TRBV29-1
CDR3 protein: CSVTGSGGAVNIQYF

J gene: TRBJ2-1
clone size: NA
V gene: TRBV5-1
CDR3 protein: CASSPDNPIPSDNEQFF

J gene: TRBJ1-2
clone size: NA
V gene: TRBV12-3/TRBV12-4
CDR3 protein: CASSLETGGNYGYTF

J gene: TRBJ2-7
clone size: NA
V gene: TRBV18
CDR3 protein: CASSPPSGTPAYEQYF

J gene: TRBJ1-4
clone size: NA
V gene: TRBV6-1
CDR3 protein: CASIRGQGFGNEKLFF

J gene: TRBJ1-3
clone size: NA
V gene: TRBV27
CDR3 protein: CASSLRTGSSSGNTIYF

J gene: TRBJ1-4
clone size: NA
V gene: TRBV30
CDR3 protein: CAWRARGTTNEKLFF

J gene: TRBJ2-1
clone size: NA
V gene: TRBV24-1
CDR3 protein: CATSDLTSGDNEQFF

J gene: TRBJ2-2
clone size: NA
V gene: TRBV5-1
CDR3 protein: CASSRDLSVAGELFF

J gene: TRBJ1-2
clone size: NA
V gene: TRBV10-3
CDR3 protein: CAIGAGSASDGYTF

J gene: TRBJ2-3
clone size: NA
V gene: TRBV29-1
CDR3 protein: CSVDRGATDTQYF

J gene: TRBJ1-4
clone size: NA
V gene: TRBV7-8
CDR3 protein: CASSLERSTLLFF

J gene: TRBJ2-7
clone size: NA
V gene: TRBV7-7
CDR3 protein: CASSLGRGYEQYF

J gene: TRBJ2-3
clone size: NA
V gene: TRBV20-1
CDR3 protein: CSAPATGTGADEAPSTDTQYF

J gene: TRBJ1-2
clone size: NA
V gene: TRBV5-1
CDR3 protein: CASSLGGEPGYTF

J gene: TRBJ2-7
clone size: large
V gene: TRBV5-1
CDR3 protein: CASSLPPASSWSYEQYF